This entry describes one TCR beta chain. Its antigen is undetermined. The data belong to a study of beta chain features in type 1 diabetes. Study information: Across every sample, around 98 million sorted cells were examined in total. Study conclusions and caveats: In every one of the four CD4+ subsets, TCRB CDR3s were moderately but significantly shorter in Type 1 diabetes patients. An over-representation of cells with high TCR expression could result from cDNA sequencing.

Sorted cells reached over 95% purity in every population. The sequenced template was cDNA made from the entire isolated RNA. Regulatory, naive and central memory T cell samples averaged approximately 3.4 million reads. Assay: immunoSEQ multiplex PCR; the TCRdb copy retains only in-frame clones and omits some. The repertoire holds 330,000 or so clones, over 10% seen once, with about 0.01% in the top ten. This receptor was identified in a young woman with type 1 diabetes. The specimen was naive CD4+ T cells from blood.

The CDR3 DNA sequence: TGTGCCAGCACTAGAGGGGGGGGAACCGGGGAGCTGTTTTTT. It codes for CASTRGGGTGELFF. The J gene is TRBJ2-2, the V gene TRBV2; D might be TRBD2 (7 bases). CDR3 length equals 14 residues. Trimming took off 7 bases at V and 5 bases at J, with 14 bases between the two ends. In germline, CDR1 is SNHLY, CDR2 FYNNEI.